Following are 27 T cell receptor beta chains from one sample sequenced in a study of PD-1 blockade in mismatch repair-deficient tumors. TCRdb keeps only in-frame clones here, not all; method: immunoSEQ multiplex PCR. This sample yields 70,000 to 95,000 clones, of which roughly 80% are seen a single time; around 5.5% belongs to the top ten. The sequencing used peripheral blood, collected 44 weeks after starting pembrolizumab. All receptors come from an adult with mismatch repair-deficient cancer.

V usage is TRBV6-5 and J usage is TRBJ1-2; maybe TRBD1 (5 bases). V dropped 6 bases and J dropped 7 bases, with 18 bases sitting between them. This CDR3 comprises 14 residues. Per germline, CDR1 MNHEY and CDR2 SVGAGI. CDR3 loop: CASRGGEGMGGYTF. In DNA, the CDR3 is TGTGCCAGCAGGGGGGGGGAGGGGATGGGTGGCTACACCTTC.

The chain has TRBV5-1 and TRBJ1-1; a weak D match, TRBD1 (6 bases). The germline V and J ends were trimmed by 1 base and 0 bases, with 7 bases remaining between them. The CDR3 totals 14 residues. Germline CDR1 is SGHRS and CDR2 is YFSETQ. The CDR3 nucleotides read TGCGCCAGCAGCTTGACAGGGATGAACACTGAAGCTTTCTTT. Protein: CASSLTGMNTEAFF.

The chain joins TRBV6-1 to TRBJ2-7; D unresolved. The V and J ends lost 7 bases and 5 bases respectively, with 15 bases between them. Looked up from germline, CDR1 is MNHNS and CDR2 is SASEGT. The CDR3 has 13 residues. The CDR3 here is CASNNYRQDEQYF. The CDR3, as DNA: TGTGCCAGCAACAACTACCGCCAGGACGAGCAGTACTTC.

The V and J genes are TRBV10-3 and TRBJ2-1; 15 bases map to TRBD2. CDR1 and CDR2 (germline): ENHRY, SYGVKD. The V and J ends lost 4 bases and 0 bases, in that order; junction bases with no gene match: 22. This CDR3 spans 24 amino acids. CDR3: CAISAGSLGLAGGRAESSYNEQFF. The CDR3 coding sequence is TGTGCCATCAGTGCTGGATCCCTTGGACTAGCGGGAGGGCGGGCTGAGAGCTCCTACAATGAGCAGTTCTTC.

The chain combines TRBV5-6 with TRBJ1-2; a weak D match, TRBD1 (5 bases). Deletions cut 0 bases from V and 6 bases from J, with 15 bases between. Germline values: CDR1 SGHDT, CDR2 YYEEEE. The CDR3 spans 15 residues. CDR3 nucleotide sequence: TGTGCCAGCAGCTTGGGTTTTGGGGGTTCAGATGGCTACACCTTC. Protein sequence: CASSLGFGGSDGYTF. The whole variable domain, filled in from reference TRBV5-6 and TRBJ1-2, reads DAGVTQSPTHLIKTRGQQVTLRCSPKSGHDTVSWYQQALGQGPQFIFQYYEEEERQRGNFPDRFSGHQFPNYSSELNVNALLLGDSALYLCASSLGFGGSDGYTFGSGTRLTVV.

Only a few counts were recorded for this clone. The chain carries TRBV29-1 and TRBJ2-7; 7 bases fit TRBD1. Germline V CDR1 and CDR2: SQVTM, ANQGSEA. Trimming cost V 1 base and J 3 bases; bases outside gene matches: 0. The CDR3 extends over 12 amino acids. The chain's CDR3 is CSVEGDSYEQYF. CDR3 coding DNA: TGCAGCGTTGAAGGGGACAGCTACGAGCAGTACTTC.

The chain joins TRBV4-1 to TRBJ2-7; TRBD1 matches 10 bases. V shed 0 bases, J shed 3 bases, and the junction held 2 bases outside the gene matches. The CDR3 is 15 amino acids. CDR1 MGHRA and CDR2 YSYEKL come from the germline V gene. CDR3 loop: CASSQDWTGGYEQYF. In nucleotides, the CDR3 is TGCGCCAGCAGCCAAGATTGGACAGGGGGCTACGAGCAGTACTTC.

V is TRBV6-6 and J is TRBJ1-1; possible D gene TRBD1, 5 bases. The CDR3 covers 13 residues. The germline CDR1 and CDR2 sequences are MNHNY and SVGAGI (reference sequence). Between the trimmed V and J ends, which lost 6 bases and 4 bases, there was a span of 12 bases. CDR3 sequence: CASSTSGGTEAFF. The CDR3 coding sequence is TGTGCCAGCAGCACCTCCGGGGGCACTGAAGCTTTCTTT.

The chain is built from TRBV5-1 and TRBJ2-3; D is uncertain. Germline CDR1 and CDR2: SGHRS and YFSETQ. V lost 4 bases and J lost 1, with 10 bases in between. There are 14 residues in the CDR3. CDR3 amino acids: CASSQGSGTDTQYF. CDR3 coding DNA: TGCGCCAGCAGCCAAGGGTCCGGCACAGATACGCAGTATTTT.

This clone was found a few times. The chain is built from TRBV5-1 and TRBJ2-2, with 10 positions matching TRBD2. The germline gives CDR1 SGHRS, CDR2 YFSETQ. CDR3 length equals 17 residues. J lost 3 bases, V lost 4 bases, and 9 bases had no gene match. CDR3 protein: CASSARGLAEYTGELFF. CDR3 in DNA: TGCGCCAGCAGCGCCCGCGGACTAGCGGAGTACACCGGGGAGCTGTTTTTT.

The chain couples TRBV5-1 to TRBJ2-5; TRBD1 agrees at 7 bases. Gene TRBJ2-7 matches the end of the DNA better, so the J call may be wrong. The CDR3 sequence is 13 residues long. Germline V gene lookup returns CDR1 SGHRS and CDR2 YFSETQ. The CDR3 protein is CASSTTGVYEQYF. Here the CDR3 DNA reads TGCGCCAGCAGCACCACAGGGGTCTACGAGCAGTACTTC.

V gene TRBV5-6 combines with J gene TRBJ2-1, with D possibly called TRBD1 or TRBD2 (6 bases each). V was pared by 4 bases and J by 5 bases, with 16 bases between. This CDR3 has 15 residues. Germline V CDR1 and CDR2: SGHDT, YYEEEE. The CDR3 sequence is CASSPVGGSNNEQFF. The CDR3 DNA reads TGTGCCAGCAGCCCTGTGGGGGGCTCTAACAATGAGCAGTTCTTC.

The chain links TRBV6-5 to TRBJ2-7, with 9 bases fitting TRBD1. The V gene end was trimmed by 2 bases and the J gene end by 2 bases; junction bases not matched to a gene: 1. This CDR3 has 14 residues. Germline loops: CDR1 MNHEY, CDR2 SVGAGI. CDR3 bases: TGTGCCAGCAGTTACGGGGACAGGGCCTACGAGCAGTACTTC. Residues: CASSYGDRAYEQYF.

The chain is built from TRBV19 and TRBJ2-7; 14 bases fit TRBD2. Germline V lookup: CDR1 LNHDA, CDR2 SQIVND (reference sequence). V shed 3 bases and J 2 bases; nucleotides not matched to a gene: 12. The CDR3 covers 19 residues. The CDR3 nucleotides read TGTGCCAGTAGTATCTCCCTCCTTCGACTAGCGGGAGGGACCTACGAGCAGTACTTC. It yields the protein CASSISLLRLAGGTYEQYF.

This chain joins TRBV5-4 and TRBJ1-2, with a tentative D call TRBD1 (5 bases). Germline V gene data show CDR1 as SGHNT and CDR2 as YYREEE (reference sequence). With 5 bases removed from V and 7 bases from J, the gap between germline ends came to 21 bases. The CDR3 length is 15 residues. The CDR3 DNA sequence: TGTGCCAGCAGTCCAAGCCGCAGGGTACGCAGTGGCTACACCTTC. Protein product: CASSPSRRVRSGYTF.

The chain carries TRBV9 and TRBJ2-2, with D uncertain. Trimming cost V 4 bases and J 2 bases, with 3 bases left between them. The V gene's germline CDR1 is SGDLS and CDR2 YYNGEE. The CDR3 consists of 12 residues. CDR3 DNA sequence: TGTGCCAGCAGCTTAAACACCGGGGAGCTGTTTTTT. Translating it yields CASSLNTGELFF.

This clone was observed a few times. The V and J genes are TRBV9 and TRBJ1-5; D unresolved. The V end lost 3 bases, the J end lost 2 bases, and 9 bases lay between the germline ends. The CDR3 is 14 residues long. Germline V lookup: CDR1 SGDLS, CDR2 YYNGEE. In nucleotides, the CDR3 is TGTGCCAGCAGCGCGGATGGGGGCAATCAGCCCCAGCATTTT. It specifies CASSADGGNQPQHF.

The V gene is TRBV6-5, the J gene TRBJ1-1, with D unresolved. Deletions cut 5 bases from V and 3 bases from J, with 13 bases between. CDR3 length equals 14 residues. Germline values: CDR1 MNHEY, CDR2 SVGAGI. This CDR3 reads CASSDTREDTEAFF. The CDR3 DNA follows: TGTGCCAGCAGTGACACGCGGGAAGACACTGAAGCTTTCTTT.

V and J are TRBV9 and TRBJ1-2; D perhaps matches TRBD1 (5 bases). Germline V CDR1 and CDR2: SGDLS, YYNGEE. CDR3 length: 14 amino acids. Between the trimmed V and J ends, which lost 3 bases and 2 bases, there was a span of 11 bases. The CDR3 protein is CASSGPGLNYGYTF. CDR3 nucleotides: TGTGCCAGCAGCGGACCGGGACTCAACTATGGCTACACCTTC.

This clone was found a few times. The genes are TRBV19 and TRBJ2-7, with 9 bases matching TRBD1. The CDR3 totals 14 residues. V lost 5 bases, J lost 4 bases, and 6 bases stayed unmatched. The germline gives CDR1 LNHDA, CDR2 SQIVND (reference sequence). This CDR3 reads CASSPWDREYEQYF. Written as DNA, the CDR3 is TGTGCCAGTAGTCCCTGGGACAGGGAATACGAGCAGTACTTC. The full variable domain, its missing parts supplied by reference TRBV19 and TRBJ2-7, is DGGITQSPKYLFRKEGQNVTLSCEQNLNHDAMYWYRQDPGQGLRLIYYSQIVNDFQKGDIAEGYSVSREKKESFPLTVTSAQKNPTAFYLCASSPWDREYEQYFGPGTRLTVT.

The chain couples TRBV15 to TRBJ2-7; D remains unclear. Trimming left V 0 bases short and J 3 bases short, with 12 bases between. Germline-derived CDR1 and CDR2 are LNHNV and YYDKDF (reference sequence). The CDR3 has 15 amino acids. The CDR3 sequence is CATSRDMQVSYEQYF. The CDR3 DNA is TGTGCCACCAGCAGAGATATGCAGGTTAGCTACGAGCAGTACTTC. The whole variable domain, remainder taken from reference TRBV15 and TRBJ2-7, is DAMVIQNPRYQVTQFGKPVTLSCSQTLNHNVMYWYQQKSSQAPKLLFHYYDKDFNNEADTPDNFQSRRPNTSFCFLDIRSPGLGDTAMYLCATSRDMQVSYEQYFGPGTRLTVT.

This clone was seen once. This rearrangement joins TRBV6-1 to TRBJ2-7; D is unclear. V was cut by 5 bases and J by 3 bases, with 8 bases left in between. CDR1 MNHNS and CDR2 SASEGT come from the germline V gene. This CDR3 is built from 12 residues. CDR3 nucleotide sequence: TGTGCCAGCAGTAATCAATTCTACGAGCAGTACTTC. Encoded protein: CASSNQFYEQYF.

V gene TRBV6-5 combines with J gene TRBJ1-1; unclear D gene. The CDR3 has 14 residues. The V gene's germline CDR1 is MNHEY and CDR2 SVGAGI. The ends were cut back, 6 bases at V and 1 base at J, with 12 bases in the middle. CDR3 loop: CASSLRERNTEAFF. The CDR3 DNA is TGTGCCAGCAGCCTGAGGGAACGGAACACTGAAGCTTTCTTT.

The rearrangement uses TRBV7-2 and TRBJ2-7; 10 bases match TRBD1. The CDR3 contains 13 residues. J lost 9 bases, V lost 5 bases, and 7 bases had no gene match. Germline assignment: CDR1 SGHTA and CDR2 FQGNSA. The CDR3 is CASSPRDRGGQYF. DNA of the CDR3: TGTGCCAGCAGCCCGAGGGACAGGGGTGGGCAGTACTTC.

This clone was seen only a few times. The rearrangement joins TRBV7-2 to TRBJ2-1; no clear D gene. CDR1 and CDR2 from the germline V gene are SGHTA and FQGNSA. The CDR3 contains 13 residues. The V end was cut by 0 bases, the J end by 8 bases, with 8 bases between. The CDR3 bases are TGTGCCAGCAGCTTAGCGCCTGAGGATGAGCAGTTCTTC. It encodes CASSLAPEDEQFF.

This clone has only a few counts. The chain recombines TRBV5-6 with TRBJ1-2, with TRBD1 identical over 7 bases. Germline V lookup: CDR1 SGHDT, CDR2 YYEEEE. V lost 3 bases to trimming and J lost 6 bases; unmatched junction nucleotides: 2. This CDR3 is 12 amino acids long. This chain's CDR3 is CASSSGTDGYTF. The DNA for the CDR3 is TGTGCCAGCAGCTCCGGGACAGATGGCTACACCTTC.

Comment on this clone: In the same sample, other DNA sequences code for this CDR3. The V gene is TRBV20-1, the J gene TRBJ2-7, with unresolved D. V dropped 1 base and J dropped 3 bases, with 4 bases sitting between them. This CDR3 region has 11 residues. Germline values: CDR1 DFQATT, CDR2 SNEGSKA (reference sequence). This CDR3 is CSARVGYEQYF. For the CDR3, the DNA is TGCAGTGCTAGAGTGGGCTACGAGCAGTACTTC.